This passage covers 17 T cell receptor beta chains from one sample sequenced in a study of T cells expressing NK-cell markers. TCRdb reprocessed the 5' RACE reads and reports one entry per CDR3 protein, with no DNA. Reported are about 540,000 distinct CDR3 sequences; the ten largest clones contain approximately 3.5%. Specimen: blood T cells: a sorted CD56 or NKG2C T cell subset, CD4+ or CD8+ T cells, or bulk PBMC T cells (not recorded which). The receptor source for this set is a man aged 18 to 29 in good health.

The chain carries TRBV27 and TRBJ2-1; the D call of TRBD2 rests on TCRdb alone, since no DNA is present to check it. The CDR3 is 14 amino acids. The germline V gene encodes CDR1 MNHEY and CDR2 SMNVEV (reference sequence). CDR3 amino acids: CASSLSEGGNEQFF.

The V gene is TRBV20-1, the J gene TRBJ2-5. The CDR3 covers 15 residues. The germline CDR1 and CDR2 sequences are DFQATT and SNEGSKA (reference sequence). The CDR3 loop reads CSAQSQKVVKETQYF.

The chain couples TRBV10-3 to TRBJ2-5; TCRdb returns TRBD1, unconfirmable since there is no DNA. Looked up from germline, CDR1 is ENHRY and CDR2 is SYGVKD. This CDR3 spans 14 amino acids. CDR3 amino acids: CAISDRTGYETQYF.

V and J are TRBV10-3 and TRBJ2-3; the TCRdb call, TRBD2, lacks DNA for checking. The CDR3 spans 19 residues. Germline lookup yields CDR1 ENHRY and CDR2 SYGVKD. CDR3 residues: CAISEIVFSGRTVQDTQYF.

V usage is TRBV10-3 and J usage is TRBJ1-1; TCRdb names TRBD1, which stays unverified in the absence of DNA. The CDR3 contains 15 residues. Germline V gives CDR1 ENHRY, CDR2 SYGVKD. The CDR3: CAISEFRSQGHEAFF.

This rearrangement joins TRBV5-1 to TRBJ1-5; the D call from TCRdb, TRBD1, cannot be confirmed without DNA. CDR3 size: 15 residues. In germline, CDR1 is SGHRS, CDR2 YFSETQ. CDR3 sequence reads: CASSPGTDTYQPQHF.

The chain employs TRBV6-2 or TRBV6-3 and TRBJ2-3; with no DNA, the TCRdb D assignment of TRBD2 cannot be verified. Germline V gives CDR1 MNHEY, CDR2 SVGEGT. The CDR3 is made up of 15 amino acids. This CDR3 reads CASSYLAGGPATQYF.

The chain links TRBV5-1 to TRBJ2-1; with no DNA, the TCRdb D assignment of TRBD2 cannot be verified. Germline values: CDR1 SGHRS, CDR2 YFSETQ. The CDR3 has 15 residues. CDR3 residues: CASSADSGRWDEQFF.

The J gene is TRBJ2-1, the V gene TRBV11-2; TCRdb's assignment of TRBD1 cannot be checked, as there is no DNA. CDR3 length: 14 residues. Germline CDR1 is SGHAT and CDR2 is FQNNGV. Here the CDR3 reads CASSRDPPGNEQFF.

The chain uses TRBV24-1 and TRBJ2-5; the TRBD1 assignment by TCRdb is unverifiable without DNA. Looked up from germline, CDR1 is KGHDR and CDR2 is SFDVKD. The CDR3 runs to 14 residues. The CDR3 protein is CATQGQGPFETQYF.

The chain is built from TRBV12-3 or TRBV12-4 and TRBJ1-1. There are 14 residues in the CDR3. CDR3: CASSLLGPVTEAFF.

The V and J genes are TRBV7-9 and TRBJ1-5; TCRdb designates TRBD1, a call that cannot be tested without DNA. CDR3 length: 14 amino acids. Germline V gives CDR1 SEHNR, CDR2 FQNEAQ (reference sequence). The chain's CDR3 is CASSGGGLGQPQHF.

The chain couples TRBV7-8 to TRBJ2-5. The CDR3 spans 14 residues. The germline V gene has CDR1 SGHVS and CDR2 FQNEAQ. CDR3: CASSHKRAKETQYF.

The V call is TRBV6-2 or TRBV6-3, the J call TRBJ1-2; TCRdb reports TRBD1, a call that lacks DNA to check it against. The CDR3 has 13 amino acids. Germline CDR1 and CDR2: MNHEY and SVGEGT. Here the CDR3 reads CASSYSSGPGDTF.

The CDR3 here is CASSQDPPSFQRGQPQHF. This rearrangement joins TRBV4-1 to TRBJ1-5; TCRdb returns TRBD1, unconfirmable since there is no DNA. Germline assignment: CDR1 MGHRA and CDR2 YSYEKL. The length of the CDR3 is 18 residues.

This sequence joins TRBV20-1 and TRBJ2-7; TCRdb designates TRBD1, a call that cannot be tested without DNA. CDR3 length equals 12 residues. Per germline, CDR1 DFQATT and CDR2 SNEGSKA (reference sequence). CDR3 in amino acids: CSASRVDYEQYF.

The chain combines TRBV6-1 with TRBJ2-2; the D call from TCRdb, TRBD1, cannot be confirmed without DNA. Germline lookup yields CDR1 MNHNS and CDR2 SASEGT. The CDR3 is 15 residues long. The chain's CDR3 is CASRPTGGAGKELFF.